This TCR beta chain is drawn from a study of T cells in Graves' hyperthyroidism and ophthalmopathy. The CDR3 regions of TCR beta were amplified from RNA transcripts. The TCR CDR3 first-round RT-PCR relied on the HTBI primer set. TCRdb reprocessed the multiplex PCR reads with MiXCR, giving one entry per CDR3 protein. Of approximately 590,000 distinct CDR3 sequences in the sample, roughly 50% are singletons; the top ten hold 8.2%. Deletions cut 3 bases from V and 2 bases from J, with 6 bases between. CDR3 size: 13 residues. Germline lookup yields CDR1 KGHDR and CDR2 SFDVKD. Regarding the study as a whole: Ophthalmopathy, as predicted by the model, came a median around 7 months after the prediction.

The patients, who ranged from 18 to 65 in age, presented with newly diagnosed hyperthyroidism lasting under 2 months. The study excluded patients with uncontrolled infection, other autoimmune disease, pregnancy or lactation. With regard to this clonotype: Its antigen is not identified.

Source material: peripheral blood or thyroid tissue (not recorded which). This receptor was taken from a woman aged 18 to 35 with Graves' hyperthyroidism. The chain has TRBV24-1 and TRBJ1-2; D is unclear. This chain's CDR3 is CATSDAGNYGYTF. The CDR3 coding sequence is TGTGCCACCAGTGATGCGGGCAACTATGGCTACACCTTC.